This paragraph covers one T cell receptor (beta chain) sequence. This sample is part of a study of blood T cell repertoires in COVID-19. Study-level background: Nucleic acid was either cDNA or gDNA, and it came from T cells, B-cell-depleted T cells, or PBMCs.

Germline CDR1 reads SNHLY; CDR2 reads FYNNEI. The ends were cut back, 6 bases at V and 10 bases at J, with 19 bases in the middle. There are 15 residues in the CDR3. TCRdb's copy holds only in-frame clones and misses some; the assay was immunoSEQ multiplex PCR. In the table there are about 120,000 clones, about 90% of which are singletons. The genes are TRBV2 and TRBJ1-6, with TRBD1 as a possible D gene (5 bases). The receptor comes from a woman aged 55-69 years with COVID-19, enrolled during active disease. Input material: peripheral blood. The CDR3 bases are TGTGCCAGCAGCCCGGACACGACCGGGCGCTCACCCCTCCACTTT. This codes for CASSPDTTGRSPLHF.